What follows are 17 T cell receptor beta chains derived from one specimen sequenced in a study of OX40 agonist ivuxolimab in advanced cancers. Receptor libraries were prepared by the immunoSEQ multiplex PCR assay. TCRdb re-hosts the immuneACCESS table, in-frame sequences only. Its copies lack some clones; in the studies checked, an unresolved V gene accounts for under half of them, and the cause for the rest is not known. This sample lists about 64,000 clones; about nine tenths were detected once. Around 2.8% of the sample rests with the top ten. Here the sequenced sample was CD4+ or CD8+ T cells sorted from blood, taken in a trial of the OX40 agonist ivuxolimab. The receptors come from an adult with an advanced solid tumor such as melanoma, head and neck, liver or kidney cancer.

This clone was recorded once. V is TRBV19 and J is TRBJ2-5, with 8 bases identical to TRBD1. The CDR3 has 15 amino acids. V was clipped by 6 bases and J by 2 bases; unmatched bases: 8. CDR1 LNHDA and CDR2 SQIVND come from the germline V gene (reference sequence). This CDR3 reads CASRPGQGWQETQYF. In DNA form, the CDR3 reads TGTGCCAGTAGACCTGGACAGGGATGGCAAGAGACCCAGTACTTC.

This rearrangement joins TRBV5-1 to TRBJ1-4; no definite D call. The CDR3 runs to 14 residues. Germline V gene data show CDR1 as SGHRS and CDR2 as YFSETQ. Trimming removed 0 bases from V and 3 bases from J, with 6 bases in between. In nucleotides, the CDR3 is TGCGCCAGCAGCTTGGGGGTTGCTAATGAAAAACTGTTTTTT. Translating it yields CASSLGVANEKLFF.

Only one count was recorded for this clone. This rearrangement joins TRBV2 to TRBJ2-2; D not resolved. V lost 1 base to trimming and J lost 8 bases, with 14 bases between them. Germline V gene data show CDR1 as SNHLY and CDR2 as FYNNEI. The CDR3 extends over 15 amino acids. CDR3 sequence: CASSEGHVGSGELFF. The DNA of the CDR3 is TGTGCCAGCAGTGAAGGGCATGTCGGTAGTGGGGAGCTGTTTTTT.

V is TRBV7-3 and J is TRBJ2-3, with a weak D call TRBD1 (6 bases). CDR3 length: 14 amino acids. Germline values: CDR1 SGHTA, CDR2 FQGTGA. Trimming cost V 5 bases and J 4 bases, with 13 bases left between them. CDR3 protein: CASSPLQGPDTQYF. The CDR3 region has the DNA TGTGCCAGCAGCCCTCTACAGGGTCCAGATACGCAGTATTTT.

In its sample, this clone was seen once. The chain combines TRBV19 with TRBJ2-3, with 10 bases matching TRBD1. Germline lookup yields CDR1 LNHDA and CDR2 SQIVND (reference sequence). Trimming at V came to 3 bases and at J to 3 bases, leaving 6 bases not matched to a gene. The CDR3 has 16 residues. Here the CDR3 DNA reads TGTGCCAGTAGTATTTCTCCGGGACAGGGGACAGATACGCAGTATTTT. Translation: CASSISPGQGTDTQYF. Combining the CDR3 with reference TRBV19 and TRBJ2-3 gives the whole variable domain DGGITQSPKYLFRKEGQNVTLSCEQNLNHDAMYWYRQDPGQGLRLIYYSQIVNDFQKGDIAEGYSVSREKKESFPLTVTSAQKNPTAFYLCASSISPGQGTDTQYFGPGTRLTVL.

The rearrangement uses TRBV19 and TRBJ2-6; TRBD1 might be the D (6 bases). V was clipped by 5 bases and J by 0 bases, with 14 bases between them. CDR1 is LNHDA, CDR2 SQIVND, per germline (reference sequence). CDR3 length equals 17 residues. CDR3 nucleotides: TGTGCCAGTAGTCGACAGGCGACCCCCTCTGGGGCCAACGTCCTGACTTTC. This codes for CASSRQATPSGANVLTF.

The CDR3 region has the DNA TGTGCCACAGGGGGCGACGAGACCCAGTACTTC. Encoded protein: CATGGDETQYF. V usage is TRBV10-3 and J usage is TRBJ2-5, with TRBD1 identical over 8 bases. The CDR3 is made up of 11 amino acids. V trimming: 10 bases; J trimming: 5 bases; junction bases outside the gene matches: 3. Germline CDR1 ENHRY, CDR2 SYGVKD.

The V gene is TRBV7-9, the J gene TRBJ2-2; D is unresolved. CDR3 size: 17 residues. V lost 2 bases to trimming and J lost 1 base, with 14 bases between them. Germline CDR1 reads SEHNR; CDR2 reads FQNEAQ (reference sequence). CDR3 bases: TGTGCCAGCAGCTTAACGCCTACACTCAAGAACACCGGGGAGCTGTTTTTT. It is translated as CASSLTPTLKNTGELFF.

The chain couples TRBV5-1 to TRBJ2-3; TRBD2 matches 8 bases. The V and J ends lost 6 bases and 3 bases, in that order; junction bases with no gene match: 9. Germline values: CDR1 SGHRS, CDR2 YFSETQ. The CDR3 is 15 residues long. The CDR3 region has the DNA TGCGCCAGCAACGAGTTTAGCGGGACAACAGATACGCAGTATTTT. Its translation is CASNEFSGTTDTQYF.

The chain employs TRBV13 and TRBJ2-1, with D unresolved. V dropped 5 bases and J dropped 9 bases, with 11 bases sitting between them. CDR3 length equals 12 residues. Germline-derived CDR1 and CDR2 are PRHDT and FYEKMQ (reference sequence). In DNA, the CDR3 is TGTGCCAGCAGCGGCGACACCTCTGAGCAGTTCTTC. Translated: CASSGDTSEQFF.

This chain uses TRBV2 with TRBJ2-7; TRBD2 aligns across 7 bases. Germline V gene sequence: CDR1 SNHLY, CDR2 FYNNEI. CDR3 size: 13 residues. V lost 4 bases and J lost 3; bases outside the gene matches: 3. The CDR3 nucleotides are TGTGCCAGCAGTGCTGGGGGGGGCTACGAGCAGTACTTC. Translation gives CASSAGGGYEQYF.

The chain joins TRBV7-8 to TRBJ2-7; D is undetermined. Trimming removed 1 base from V and 3 bases from J, with 7 bases in between. Germline V gives CDR1 SGHVS, CDR2 FQNEAQ. The CDR3 has 13 amino acids. The CDR3 loop reads CASSLGLHYEQYF. The CDR3 DNA reads as TGTGCCAGCAGCTTAGGACTTCACTACGAGCAGTACTTC.

The CDR3 nucleotides are TGCGCCAGCAGCCCCGGACAGGGGGACACCATATATTTT. Translated, it gives CASSPGQGDTIYF. The chain uses TRBV5-1 and TRBJ1-3, with 10 bases lining up with TRBD1. J lost 8 bases, V lost 4 bases, and 3 bases had no gene match. CDR3 length equals 13 residues. Germline CDR1 and CDR2: SGHRS and YFSETQ.

J is TRBJ1-3 and V is TRBV18, with D perhaps matching TRBD1 (5 bases). Looked up from germline, CDR1 is KGHSH and CDR2 is LQKENI. Deletions cut 3 bases from V and 2 bases from J, with 17 bases between. CDR3 length: 17 residues. In DNA, the CDR3 is TGTGCCAGCTCACCGGCCGGGACCTCCGAAGCTGGAAACACCATATATTTT. This codes for CASSPAGTSEAGNTIYF.

The rearrangement uses TRBV7-6 and TRBJ2-7, with no clear D. CDR1 and CDR2 (germline): SGHVS, FNYEAQ. There are 10 residues in the CDR3. Trimming took 10 bases from V and 2 from J, leaving 6 bases between them. CDR3 amino acids: CAIGAYEQYF. CDR3 bases: TGTGCCATTGGAGCCTACGAGCAGTACTTC.

The rearrangement uses TRBV2 and TRBJ2-7, with 9 bases that match TRBD1. Losses at the gene ends were 3 bases for V and 1 base for J; bases not matched to a gene: 4. The CDR3 runs to 15 residues. CDR1 and CDR2 (germline): SNHLY, FYNNEI. CDR3 residues: CASSEVGQGSYEQYF. The DNA of the CDR3 is TGTGCCAGCAGTGAGGTGGGACAGGGTTCCTACGAGCAGTACTTC.

This clone appeared a few times. The genes are TRBV10-1 and TRBJ1-1; TRBD1 aligns across 11 bases. The J segment lost 0 bases and the V segment lost 3 bases, leaving 3 bases of the junction unmatched. CDR1 is WNHNN, CDR2 SYGVQD, per germline (reference sequence). The CDR3 consists of 16 residues. Here the CDR3 DNA reads TGCGCCAGCAGTGACCGGGACAGGGGGTTGAACACTGAAGCTTTCTTT. It specifies CASSDRDRGLNTEAFF.